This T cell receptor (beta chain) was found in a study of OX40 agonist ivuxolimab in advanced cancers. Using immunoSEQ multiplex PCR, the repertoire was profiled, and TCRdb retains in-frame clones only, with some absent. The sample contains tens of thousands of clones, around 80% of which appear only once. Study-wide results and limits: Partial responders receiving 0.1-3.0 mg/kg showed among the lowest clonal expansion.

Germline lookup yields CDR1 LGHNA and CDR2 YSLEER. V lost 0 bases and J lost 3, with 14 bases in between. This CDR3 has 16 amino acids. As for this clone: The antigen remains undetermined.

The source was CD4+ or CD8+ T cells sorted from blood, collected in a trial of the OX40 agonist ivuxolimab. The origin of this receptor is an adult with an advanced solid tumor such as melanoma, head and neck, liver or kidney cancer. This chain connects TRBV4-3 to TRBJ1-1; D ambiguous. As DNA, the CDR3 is TGCGCCAGCAGCCAAGAGCCAGCAGGCCTTGACACTGAAGCTTTCTTT. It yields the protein CASSQEPAGLDTEAFF.